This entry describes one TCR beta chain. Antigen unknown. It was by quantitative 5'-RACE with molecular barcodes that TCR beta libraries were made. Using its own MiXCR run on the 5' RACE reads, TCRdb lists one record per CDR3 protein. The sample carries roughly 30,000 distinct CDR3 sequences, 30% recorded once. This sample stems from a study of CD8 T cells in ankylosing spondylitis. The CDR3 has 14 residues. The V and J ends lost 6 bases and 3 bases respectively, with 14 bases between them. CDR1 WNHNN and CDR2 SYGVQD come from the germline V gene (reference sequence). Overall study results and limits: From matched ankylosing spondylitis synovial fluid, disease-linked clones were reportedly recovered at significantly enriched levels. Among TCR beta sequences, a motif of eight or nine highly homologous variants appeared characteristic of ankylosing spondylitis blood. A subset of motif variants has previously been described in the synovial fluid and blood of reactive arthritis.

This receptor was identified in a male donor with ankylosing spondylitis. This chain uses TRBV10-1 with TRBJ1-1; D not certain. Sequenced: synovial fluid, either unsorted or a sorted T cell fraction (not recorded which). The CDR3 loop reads CASSDPGSYTEAFF. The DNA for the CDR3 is TGCGCCAGCAGCGATCCGGGCTCCTACACTGAAGCTTTCTTT.